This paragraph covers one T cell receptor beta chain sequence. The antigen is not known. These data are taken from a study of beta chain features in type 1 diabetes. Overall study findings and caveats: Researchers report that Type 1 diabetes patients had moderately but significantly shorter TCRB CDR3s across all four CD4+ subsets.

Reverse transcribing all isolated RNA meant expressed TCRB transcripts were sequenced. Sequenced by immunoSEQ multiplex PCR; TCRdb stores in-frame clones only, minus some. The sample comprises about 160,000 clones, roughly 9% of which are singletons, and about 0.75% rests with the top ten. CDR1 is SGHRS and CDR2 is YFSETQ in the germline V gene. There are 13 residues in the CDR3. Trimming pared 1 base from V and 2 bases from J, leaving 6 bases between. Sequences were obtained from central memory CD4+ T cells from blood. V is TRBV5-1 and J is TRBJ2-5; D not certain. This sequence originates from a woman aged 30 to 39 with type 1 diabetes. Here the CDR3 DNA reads TGCGCCAGCAGCTTGATGGCTCAAGAGACCCAGTACTTC. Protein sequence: CASSLMAQETQYF.